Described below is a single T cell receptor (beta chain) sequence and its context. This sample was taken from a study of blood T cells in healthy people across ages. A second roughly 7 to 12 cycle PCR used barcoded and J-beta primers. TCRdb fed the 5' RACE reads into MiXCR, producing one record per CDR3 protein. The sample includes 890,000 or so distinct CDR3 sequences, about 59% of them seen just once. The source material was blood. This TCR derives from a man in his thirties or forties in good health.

The CDR3 here is CASSLGGEDYGYTF. DNA for the CDR3: TGTGCCAGCAGCTTGGGGGGAGAAGACTATGGCTACACCTTC. The chain carries TRBV5-8 and TRBJ1-2; D is undetermined. The V and J ends lost 0 bases and 3 bases respectively, with 9 bases between them. The CDR3 spans 14 residues. Germline V gene data show CDR1 as SGHTS and CDR2 as YDEGEE. Complete variable domain (other parts from reference TRBV5-8 and TRBJ1-2): EAGVTQSPTHLIKTRGQQATLRCSPISGHTSVYWYQQALGLGLQFLLWYDEGEERNRGNFPPRFSGRQFPNYSSELNVNALELEDSALYLCASSLGGEDYGYTFGSGTRLTVV.